The following is a T cell receptor beta chain sequence with its context. Antigen specificity is unknown. The data were taken from a study of vaccination and CD4 T cells after COVID-19. Sequencing of DNA taken from cultured CD4+ T cells relied on the Oncomine TCR Beta short-read assay. Using its own MiXCR run on the PCR reads, TCRdb lists one record per CDR3 protein. The sample includes 15,000 or so distinct CDR3 sequences, approximately 70% of them seen just once. Treatment denoted: roughly 11-day PBMC culture with coronavirus spike peptide pools or control peptides (ViraFEST assay). Under the ViraFEST approach, antigen-specific T cells were expanded with peptide pools and TCRs subsequently sequenced. This CDR3 spans 15 amino acids. With 3 bases removed from V and 5 bases from J, the gap between germline ends came to 16 bases. CDR1 is LNHDA, CDR2 SQIVND, per germline (reference sequence).

Material for sequencing was CD4+ T cells from blood, cultured in vitro. The chain couples TRBV19 to TRBJ1-2, with a weak D call TRBD1 (6 bases). The TCR sequence derives from a human donor who had recovered from COVID-19. Here the CDR3 reads CASSILGTSSYGYTF. The DNA of the CDR3 is TGTGCCAGTAGTATCCTCGGGACATCGTCATATGGCTACACCTTC.